The next 32 T cell receptor beta chains were all read from a single sample in a study of T-cell reconstitution after alpha-beta-depleted transplantation in children. Unique molecular identifiers were incorporated when the TCRbeta library was constructed. TCRdb recomputed calls from the PCR reads with MiXCR, one row per CDR3 protein. The table lists about a million distinct CDR3 sequences, 25% to 30% of them singletons. Source: PBMCs, mostly from graft donor cells, taken 360 days after TCRalphabeta/CD19-depleted stem cell transplant. Every receptor here comes from a boy under two years old who had a stem cell transplant for SCID, so the T cells may come from the graft donor.

This clonotype was seen a single time. CDR3 loop: CSAVRGNQETQYF. CDR3 coding DNA: TGCAGTGCTGTCCGGGGGAACCAAGAGACCCAGTACTTC. This rearrangement joins TRBV20-1 to TRBJ2-5, with a possible D match to TRBD2 (6 bases). Trimming took off 5 bases at V and 0 bases at J, with 10 bases between the two ends. Germline assignment: CDR1 DFQATT and CDR2 SNEGSKA (reference sequence). This CDR3 is 13 amino acids long.

This clonotype turned up a few times. The chain carries TRBV12-3 or TRBV12-4 and TRBJ2-7; 9 bases match TRBD1. The junction had 8 bases not matched to a gene; V was cut back by 6 bases and J by 2 bases. CDR3 length: 15 amino acids. CDR3 sequence: CASSSVRDRAYEQYF. CDR3 coding DNA: TGTGCCAGCAGCTCCGTGCGGGACAGGGCCTACGAGCAGTACTTC.

This clonotype was seen a few times. The V and J genes are TRBV27 and TRBJ1-1; a weak D match, TRBD1 (5 bases). CDR1 and CDR2 (germline): MNHEY, SMNVEV (reference sequence). The germline V and J ends were trimmed by 3 bases and 5 bases, with 16 bases remaining between them. This CDR3 region has 15 residues. The CDR3 bases are TGTGCCAGCAGTTTGGGGGGACCAGGACGAACTGAAGCTTTCTTT. It yields the protein CASSLGGPGRTEAFF.

The V and J genes are TRBV2 and TRBJ2-5, with a weak D call TRBD1 (6 bases). V lost 2 bases to trimming and J lost 0 bases, with 13 bases between them. The germline V gene encodes CDR1 SNHLY and CDR2 FYNNEI. The CDR3 has 16 amino acids. The CDR3 coding sequence is TGTGCCAGCAGTGAAAGGCAGGGGTGGTACCAAGAGACCCAGTACTTC. Translation gives CASSERQGWYQETQYF.

This chain links TRBV28 with TRBJ2-3; D is undetermined. The CDR3 spans 13 residues. V was pared by 5 bases and J by 5 bases, with 11 bases between. Germline values: CDR1 MDHEN, CDR2 SYDVKM. DNA of the CDR3: TGTGCCAGCAGTACGCGGCCCGGAGATACGCAGTATTTT. This codes for CASSTRPGDTQYF.

This chain uses TRBV20-1 with TRBJ2-1, with D maybe TRBD1 (6 bases). Trimming shortened V by 2 bases and J by 4 bases, and 12 bases separated the two germline ends. Germline V lookup: CDR1 DFQATT, CDR2 SNEGSKA (reference sequence). The CDR3 is 14 amino acids. This CDR3 is CSARRGSRYNEQFF. Here the CDR3 DNA reads TGCAGTGCTAGAAGGGGGAGCAGATACAATGAGCAGTTCTTC.

This clonotype was seen repeatedly, ten times or more. Compared with germline, one end of the junction differs, possibly owing to a read error. V is TRBV3-1 and J is TRBJ2-1; 11 bases map to TRBD1. The CDR3 runs 14 residues. Germline CDR1 and CDR2: LGHDT and YNNKEL (reference sequence). CDR3 nucleotide sequence: TGCGCCAGCAGTCAAGGGACAGGGGGGAATGAGCAGTTCTTC. This encodes CASSQGTGGNEQFF.

This clonotype turned up a few times. V and J are TRBV5-1 and TRBJ2-7; perhaps TRBD2 as D (7 bases). The CDR3 runs 14 residues. Germline V gene data show CDR1 as SGHRS and CDR2 as YFSETQ. The ends were cut back, 7 bases at V and 7 bases at J, with 21 bases in the middle. The CDR3 bases are TGCGCCAGCGGCCCGTTACCGGGGGGCGCAGAGCAGTACTTC. Amino acids: CASGPLPGGAEQYF. Full variable domain (outside the CDR3, taken from reference TRBV5-1 and TRBJ2-7): KAGVTQTPRYLIKTRGQQVTLSCSPISGHRSVSWYQQTPGQGLQFLFEYFSETQRNKGNFPGRFSGRQFSNSRSEMNVSTLELGDSALYLCASGPLPGGAEQYFGPGTRLTVT.

The J gene is TRBJ2-3, the V gene TRBV20-1, with 16 bases lining up with TRBD2. V was clipped by 5 bases and J by 6 bases; unmatched bases: 11. The germline V gene encodes CDR1 DFQATT and CDR2 SNEGSKA (reference sequence). CDR3 length equals 17 residues. CDR3 DNA: TGCAGTGCTGGCGCCGGGACTAGCGGGGGGGCCAGGGATACGCAGTATTTT. Its protein is CSAGAGTSGGARDTQYF.

The chain joins TRBV11-1 to TRBJ1-1; tentative D call: TRBD1 (6 bases). Germline V gives CDR1 SGHAT, CDR2 FQDESV (reference sequence). The CDR3 totals 18 residues. V was pared by 3 bases and J by 0 bases, with 20 bases between. CDR3 DNA: TGTGCCAGCAGCTTGGAATACGGGACAAGACACATGAACACTGAAGCTTTCTTT. Its translation: CASSLEYGTRHMNTEAFF.

This clonotype was detected a few times. At one end the junction does not follow the germline gene, possibly because of a read error. The chain joins TRBV2 to TRBJ2-4, with D uncertain. This CDR3 comprises 15 residues. CDR1 is SNHLY and CDR2 is FYNNEI in the germline V gene. The CDR3 coding sequence is TGTGCCAGCAGCGAAGGGATACTAGCCAAAAACATTCAGTACTTC. This codes for CASSEGILAKNIQYF.

The chain has TRBV11-1 and TRBJ2-1; 7 bases map to TRBD2. The CDR3 contains 20 residues. With V trimmed by 0 bases and J by 0 bases, 14 bases remained unmatched. Germline V gene data show CDR1 as SGHAT and CDR2 as FQDESV (reference sequence). The DNA of the CDR3 is TGTGCCAGCAGCTTAGCAAAATGGCTCAGTCTAGCGGACTCCTACAATGAGCAGTTCTTC. Translating it yields CASSLAKWLSLADSYNEQFF. The full variable domain, rest sourced from reference TRBV11-1 and TRBJ2-1, is EAEVAQSPRYKITEKSQAVAFWCDPISGHATLYWYRQILGQGPELLVQFQDESVVDDSQLPKDRFSAERLKGVDSTLKIQPAELGDSAMYLCASSLAKWLSLADSYNEQFFGPGTRLTVL.

This clonotype was found a few times. The chain combines TRBV9 with TRBJ2-1, with 10 positions matching TRBD1. Trimming removed 3 bases from V and 7 bases from J; junction bases left unmatched: 10. This CDR3 is built from 16 residues. The germline CDR1 and CDR2 sequences are SGDLS and YYNGEE. In DNA form, the CDR3 reads TGTGCCAGCAGCGCGAACCGGGACAGGGGCGCAAATGAGCAGTTCTTC. Translated: CASSANRDRGANEQFF.

Notes on this clonotype: No conserved phenylalanine or tryptophan is present at the end of the CDR3, so a read error is the likely explanation. The chain uses TRBV29-1 and TRBJ1-1; TRBD1 might be the D (5 bases). From germline, CDR1 is SQVTM and CDR2 ANQGSEA. This CDR3 is 11 amino acids long. V lost 5 bases, J lost 7 bases, and 11 bases lay in between. The DNA for the CDR3 is TGCAGCGTTACGACAGCCCGTGAAGCTTTCCTT. This gives the protein CSVTTAREAFL.

This chain uses TRBV7-8 with TRBJ1-1; no clear D gene. The germline V gene has CDR1 SGHVS and CDR2 FQNEAQ. There are 16 residues in the CDR3. The V gene lost 0 bases and the J gene lost 5 bases, with 16 bases spanning the gap. CDR3 sequence reads: CASSLAGWVLGTEAFF. CDR3 in DNA: TGTGCCAGCAGCTTAGCAGGGTGGGTCTTAGGAACTGAAGCTTTCTTT.

This clonotype was seen a handful of times. This sequence joins TRBV20-1 and TRBJ2-7; D may be TRBD1 (6 bases). The germline V and J ends were trimmed by 2 bases and 2 bases, with 22 bases remaining between them. Germline V gene data show CDR1 as DFQATT and CDR2 as SNEGSKA (reference sequence). This CDR3 has 17 amino acids. CDR3 DNA: TGCAGTGCTAGACCTACCACTTACAGGGTGGGAACCTACGAGCAGTACTTC. Its protein product is CSARPTTYRVGTYEQYF.

The chain recombines TRBV28 with TRBJ2-5; D might be TRBD1 or TRBD2, each matching 5 bases. The germline gives CDR1 MDHEN, CDR2 SYDVKM. The CDR3 loop spans 13 amino acids. Trimming took off 6 bases at V and 9 bases at J, with 17 bases between the two ends. CDR3 in amino acids: CASRGTLEKAQYF. The CDR3 coding sequence is TGTGCCAGCAGGGGGACCTTAGAGAAAGCCCAGTACTTC.

This clonotype has a handful of counts. The rearrangement joins TRBV7-9 to TRBJ2-7; D not certain. The CDR3 extends over 13 amino acids. CDR1 is SEHNR and CDR2 is FQNEAQ in the germline V gene (reference sequence). Trimming took off 5 bases at V and 7 bases at J, with 15 bases between the two ends. The CDR3, as DNA: TGTGCCAGCAGCGTCGAGGTTGGGCTTGAGCAGTACTTC. Protein sequence: CASSVEVGLEQYF.

In its sample, this clonotype was seen once. This chain joins TRBV20-1 and TRBJ2-2; D not resolved. V gave up 3 bases and J gave up 6 bases, with 11 bases separating them. CDR1 and CDR2 (germline): DFQATT, SNEGSKA (reference sequence). This CDR3 has 13 amino acids. The CDR3 sequence is CSAREVSAGELFF. CDR3 sequence (DNA): TGCAGTGCTAGGGAAGTTTCCGCCGGGGAGCTGTTTTTT.

The chain carries TRBV15 and TRBJ2-7, with 8 bases lining up with TRBD1. The CDR3 length is 15 residues. The V and J ends lost 1 base and 7 bases, in that order; junction bases with no gene match: 9. The germline V gene has CDR1 LNHNV and CDR2 YYDKDF (reference sequence). For the CDR3, the DNA is TGTGCCACCAGCAGAGCGGACAGGGCCCTCCTGGAGCAGTACTTC. Its protein is CATSRADRALLEQYF.

V usage is TRBV20-1 and J usage is TRBJ2-7; 9 bases line up with TRBD1. The CDR3 sequence is 13 residues long. Germline loops: CDR1 DFQATT, CDR2 SNEGSKA (reference sequence). Trimming at V came to 3 bases and at J to 4 bases, leaving 4 bases not matched to a gene. The CDR3 reads CSARGDREYEQYF. The CDR3 nucleotides read TGCAGTGCTAGGGGGGACAGGGAATACGAGCAGTACTTC.

The J gene is TRBJ2-5, the V gene TRBV7-2; either TRBD1 or TRBD2 may supply D (6 bases each). The CDR3 length is 15 residues. The germline gives CDR1 SGHTA, CDR2 FQGNSA. Trimming pared 5 bases from V and 7 bases from J, leaving 20 bases between. This CDR3 is CASSRGAGSLGTQYF. In DNA form, the CDR3 reads TGTGCCAGCAGCAGGGGGGCGGGGTCCCTCGGGACCCAGTACTTC. Drawing the rest from reference TRBV7-2 and TRBJ2-5, the complete variable domain is GAGVSQSPSNKVTEKGKDVELRCDPISGHTALYWYRQSLGQGLEFLIYFQGNSAPDKSGLPSDRFSAERTGGSVSTLTIQRTQQEDSAVYLCASSRGAGSLGTQYFGPGTRLLVL.

The chain is built from TRBV29-1 and TRBJ2-1, with D perhaps assigned TRBD1 or TRBD2 (5 bases each). This CDR3 has 17 amino acids. Germline V lookup: CDR1 SQVTM, CDR2 ANQGSEA. V was clipped by 5 bases and J by 4 bases, with 24 bases between them. CDR3 in DNA: TGCAGCGTTCTGCGGATTGGGGGACGGGCCTCTTACAATGAGCAGTTCTTC. Translation: CSVLRIGGRASYNEQFF.

This chain uses TRBV4-1 with TRBJ2-2; perhaps TRBD2 as D (5 bases). The V gene's germline CDR1 is MGHRA and CDR2 YSYEKL. V lost 1 base to trimming and J lost 1 base, with 10 bases between them. CDR3 size: 16 residues. The CDR3 DNA reads TGCGCCAGCAGCCAAGGGCCGGGGAAGAACACCGGGGAGCTGTTTTTT. Residues: CASSQGPGKNTGELFF.

This clonotype was counted a few times. The rearrangement joins TRBV5-1 to TRBJ1-5; no clear D. V gave up 4 bases and J gave up 3 bases, with 14 bases separating them. The CDR3 loop spans 15 amino acids. CDR1 is SGHRS, CDR2 YFSETQ, per germline. The CDR3 is CASSPYGEFNQPQHF. As DNA, the CDR3 is TGCGCCAGCAGCCCATACGGGGAATTCAATCAGCCCCAGCATTTT.

V and J are TRBV5-1 and TRBJ2-1; D tentatively fits TRBD1 or TRBD2 (5 bases each). CDR3 length equals 15 residues. Germline V CDR1 and CDR2: SGHRS, YFSETQ. Trimming stripped 4 bases from V and 7 bases from J, with 18 bases between. CDR3 sequence (DNA): TGCGCCAGCAGCGGGGACGGGGCCTGGGGGAATGAGCAGTTCTTC. Amino acids: CASSGDGAWGNEQFF.

V is TRBV12-3 or TRBV12-4 and J is TRBJ2-5; D possibly matches TRBD1 or TRBD2 (5 bases each). CDR3 length: 15 residues. The germline V and J ends were trimmed by 8 bases and 1 base, with 17 bases remaining between them. The CDR3 here is CASALPMRGQETQYF. CDR3 in DNA: TGTGCCAGCGCCCTTCCCATGAGGGGCCAAGAGACCCAGTACTTC.

The V call is TRBV18, the J call TRBJ2-5; D not certain. The germline gives CDR1 KGHSH, CDR2 LQKENI. Trimming left V 0 bases short and J 2 bases short, with 7 bases between. The CDR3 is 14 residues long. Here the CDR3 reads CASSPPTLQETQYF. Written as DNA, the CDR3 is TGTGCCAGCTCACCACCAACACTGCAAGAGACCCAGTACTTC.

V and J are TRBV12-3 or TRBV12-4 and TRBJ2-7; 9 bases line up with TRBD1. The CDR3 has 14 residues. The V and J ends lost 3 bases and 5 bases, in that order; junction bases with no gene match: 5. The CDR3 spells CASSFRDRANEQYF. In nucleotides, the CDR3 is TGTGCCAGCAGTTTTCGGGACAGGGCAAACGAGCAGTACTTC.

The chain recombines TRBV4-1 with TRBJ1-6; D is possibly TRBD1 (6 bases). CDR1 and CDR2 (germline): MGHRA, YSYEKL. CDR3 length: 15 amino acids. Trimming shortened V by 5 bases and J by 5 bases, and 13 bases separated the two germline ends. CDR3 in amino acids: CASSTLGANNSPLHF. The CDR3 DNA is TGCGCCAGCAGCACTCTGGGGGCAAATAATTCACCCCTCCACTTT.

The chain recombines TRBV6-1 with TRBJ2-1, with TRBD1 matching 9 bases. J was trimmed by 5 bases and V by 6 bases; bases with no gene match: 5. Per the germline V gene, CDR1 is MNHNS and CDR2 is SASEGT. The CDR3 length is 14 residues. The CDR3 region is CASRGQGWNNEQFF. CDR3 DNA: TGTGCCAGCAGGGGACAGGGATGGAACAATGAGCAGTTCTTC.

This clonotype was seen only a few times. V is TRBV29-1 and J is TRBJ2-1; TRBD1 matches at 9 bases. The CDR3 runs 11 residues. V gave up 8 bases and J gave up 7 bases; unmatched junction bases: 3. CDR1 is SQVTM, CDR2 ANQGSEA, per germline. For the CDR3, the DNA is TGCAGCACGACAGGGGGGAATGAGCAGTTCTTC. Amino acid sequence: CSTTGGNEQFF.